This TCR beta chain was found in a study of T cells after posttransplantation cyclophosphamide. Overall study findings and caveats: Later blood repertoires were often dominated by clones from the donor CD8+ memory compartment. Recipient CMV seropositivity and CMV reactivation strongly tracked TRB clonality.

Some clones are missing from TCRdb's copy, which holds only in-frame ones; the method was immunoSEQ multiplex PCR. This table holds roughly 20,000 clones, 95% to 98% found once. Notes on this clone: As yet, its antigen is unknown.

CDR3 size: 15 residues. V shed 3 bases and J 8 bases; nucleotides not matched to a gene: 7. Germline CDR1 is LNHNV and CDR2 is YYDKDF (reference sequence). The naive gate required viable CD3+CD4+ or CD3+CD8+ cells with CCR7+CD45RA+CD45RO-CD95-CD27+CD28+ phenotype. The sample taken for sequencing was naive CD4+ T cells sorted from PBMCs. The receptor's source is a man aged 35 to 55 in good health, CMV-negative, and a related stem cell transplant donor. V gene TRBV15 combines with J gene TRBJ2-1; 10 bases are a match to TRBD1. CDR3 nucleotide sequence: TGTGCCACCAGCAGGCGGGACAGGGGCAACTATGAGCAGTTCTTC. It specifies CATSRRDRGNYEQFF.